This T cell receptor beta chain derives from a study of cytomegalovirus exposure and HLA in healthy donors. General observations from the study: The classifier reportedly diagnosed cytomegalovirus status with high sensitivity and specificity. The study listed under 200 cytomegalovirus-associated TCR beta chains. A few chains tied to CMV proved CMV antigen-specific in vitro.

The CDR3 length is 15 residues. The ends lost 5 bases at V and 4 bases at J; junction bases unmatched: 8. Germline V gene sequence: CDR1 MNHEY, CDR2 SVGAGI. Comment on this clone: Its antigen remains unknown.

Sequencing used immunoSEQ multiplex PCR; TCRdb keeps in-frame clones, though not all of them. The sample has almost 200,000 clones, around 80% seen once. The gene calls are TRBV6-5 and TRBJ1-2; 9 nucleotides match TRBD1. The TCR comes from a woman in her 30s in good health and CMV-seronegative. The sequenced sample consisted of PBMCs. The chain's CDR3 is CASSPWTGAAYGYTF. CDR3 nucleotides: TGTGCCAGCAGTCCTTGGACAGGGGCTGCCTATGGCTACACCTTC.